This TCR beta chain is from a study of blood T cell repertoires in COVID-19. Study background: Donors in the United States, Italy and Spain gave samples during acute or convalescent COVID-19.

This clone has only a few counts. Per germline, CDR1 SGHRS and CDR2 YFSETQ. The CDR3 covers 14 residues. V trimming: 3 bases; J trimming: 3 bases; junction bases outside the gene matches: 5. Sequencing used immunoSEQ multiplex PCR; TCRdb keeps in-frame clones, though not all of them. Among tens of thousands of clones listed, 75% to 90% were seen once. The TCR comes from a human donor in a cohort sampled during active COVID-19. The V and J genes are TRBV5-1 and TRBJ2-5; 7 nucleotides line up with TRBD2. Sample: peripheral blood. The CDR3 here is CASSSTGGKETQYF. In nucleotides, the CDR3 is TGCGCCAGCAGCTCCACGGGGGGAAAAGAGACCCAGTACTTC.